This T cell receptor (beta chain) came from a study of response to subunit inactivated influenza vaccine. In its sample, this clonotype was seen many times. TCRdb re-called the RT-PCR reads with MiXCR, one entry per CDR3 protein. Of 500,000 to 600,000 distinct CDR3 sequences in the sample, about 7.6% were seen once. The germline gives CDR1 SGHRS, CDR2 YFSETQ. The CDR3 totals 14 residues. V trimming: 4 bases; J trimming: 5 bases; junction bases outside the gene matches: 9. The source material was PBMCs from blood, sampled approximately 25 months after vaccination. This sequence joins TRBV5-1 and TRBJ2-7; 7 nucleotides align to TRBD2. This receptor was taken from a man aged 50 to 69 who received an inactivated influenza vaccine. This chain's CDR3 is CASSESGVNNEQYF. CDR3 nucleotide sequence: TGCGCCAGCAGCGAGAGCGGGGTAAACAACGAGCAGTACTTC.